Sequencing of this TCR beta chain was carried out in a study of T cell responses to AZD1222 COVID-19 vaccine. General study points: Clonal diversity was possibly underestimated; the donors were predominantly white British and more often female. Vaccine-associated CD4 TCRs ranged over spike, dominating at 160-218 and 743-854. Unmutated variant regions are reportedly the target of nearly half of TCRs that are spike-specific. Baseline serology detected seropositivity in only six AZD1222 recipients.

As regards this clone: Its antigen is unidentified.

The method was immunoSEQ multiplex PCR; TCRdb's version includes in-frame clones alone and lacks a portion of them. There are more than 130,000 clones in the sample; about nine tenths occur only once, and about 3.4% lies in the top ten. Trimming shortened V by 3 bases and J by 5 bases, and 11 bases separated the two germline ends. Germline CDR1 SEHNR, CDR2 FQNEAQ (reference sequence). The CDR3 consists of 14 residues. The chain uses TRBV7-9 and TRBJ2-1; possibly TRBD2 for D (6 bases). The receptor was derived from an adult in good health. Source: peripheral blood, taken on day 0 of AZD1222 vaccination. The CDR3 region is CASSFWGVNNEQFF. CDR3 sequence (DNA): TGTGCCAGCAGCTTTTGGGGGGTCAACAATGAGCAGTTCTTC. Full variable domain (remainder filled in from reference TRBV7-9 and TRBJ2-1): DTGVSQNPRHKITKRGQNVTFRCDPISEHNRLYWYRQTLGQGPEFLTYFQNEAQLEKSRLLSDRFSAERPKGSFSTLEIQRTEQGDSAMYLCASSFWGVNNEQFFGPGTRLTVL.